This TCR beta chain was identified during a study of control samples from healthy donors and cancer patients. V lost 4 bases to trimming and J lost 2 bases; unmatched junction nucleotides: 4. Germline-derived CDR1 and CDR2 are MDHEN and SYDVKM. This CDR3 contains 16 residues. Sequencing used immunoSEQ multiplex PCR; TCRdb keeps in-frame clones, though not all of them. Of 100,000 to 150,000 clones listed, 75% to 95% are singletons. This sequence originates from a man between 18 and 35 years old in good health. The V and J genes are TRBV28 and TRBJ1-5; 11 bases fit TRBD1. What was sequenced was blood. The CDR3 sequence is CASSSPGQGGNQPQHF. In DNA, the CDR3 is TGTGCCAGCAGTTCCCCGGGACAGGGGGGCAATCAGCCCCAGCATTTT.